Presented here are 6 T cell receptor beta chains from one specimen sequenced in a study of human T cells and chemical hapten exposure. MiXCR, applied by TCRdb to the RACE reads, yields one record per CDR3 protein. This table has just over 90,000 distinct CDR3 sequences, about 8.6% appearing once. Time point described: healthy volunteer bleed at 2 weeks. Before extraction, the whole blood was not fractionated, and total RNA was taken from it. Sequencing input: whole blood. These receptors all stem from a female donor in good health. Some clones in this sample may be carry-over from other donors' samples.

The chain recombines TRBV19 with TRBJ2-7; D is undetermined. V was shortened by 2 bases and J by 3 bases, with 17 bases between the two germline ends. Germline assignment: CDR1 LNHDA and CDR2 SQIVND (reference sequence). This CDR3 has 16 amino acids. The CDR3 region is CASSISGGLTIYEQYF. CDR3 DNA: TGTGCCAGTAGTATATCAGGTGGGCTAACAATCTACGAGCAGTACTTC. Together with reference TRBV19 and TRBJ2-7, the CDR3 gives the full variable domain: DGGITQSPKYLFRKEGQNVTLSCEQNLNHDAMYWYRQDPGQGLRLIYYSQIVNDFQKGDIAEGYSVSREKKESFPLTVTSAQKNPTAFYLCASSISGGLTIYEQYFGPGTRLTVT.

This clonotype was detected a few times. The chain has TRBV6-2 or TRBV6-3 and TRBJ2-7; a weak D match, TRBD2 (6 bases). V lost 5 bases to trimming and J lost 3 bases, with 20 bases between them. Germline-derived CDR1 and CDR2 are MNHEY and SVGEGT. The CDR3 has 16 amino acids. CDR3 coding DNA: TGTGCCAGCAGTCCAGACAACAACTTTAGCGGCTACGAGCAGTACTTC. Its translation: CASSPDNNFSGYEQYF.

This clonotype showed up just a few times. The genes are TRBV29-1 and TRBJ2-3, with 7 positions matching TRBD1. The CDR3 length is 14 residues. Per germline, CDR1 SQVTM and CDR2 ANQGSEA. Germline trimming cut 1 base from V and 1 base from J; bases unmatched to any gene: 2. The CDR3 DNA sequence: TGCAGCGTTGAAGGACAGGGCCGCACAGATACGCAGTATTTT. Protein: CSVEGQGRTDTQYF.

The chain recombines TRBV18 with TRBJ2-1; D may be TRBD1 (5 bases). CDR1 is KGHSH, CDR2 LQKENI, per germline. Trimming pared 2 bases from V and 8 bases from J, leaving 22 bases between. The CDR3 covers 17 residues. The CDR3 nucleotides are TGTGCCAGCTCACCATCCTTTGGGCAGGGCCCCGTGGATGAGCAGTTCTTC. Translated: CASSPSFGQGPVDEQFF.

The chain links TRBV14 to TRBJ2-1; possibly TRBD1 or TRBD2 for D (6 bases each). Germline CDR1 is SGHDN and CDR2 is FVKESK. Deletions cut 0 bases from V and 3 bases from J, with 18 bases between. The CDR3 extends over 18 amino acids. The CDR3 DNA reads TGTGCCAGCAGCCAAGATCGGTTTGGCAGGGGAGGCTACAATGAGCAGTTCTTC. It translates to CASSQDRFGRGGYNEQFF.

There are many counts of this clonotype. The chain combines TRBV20-1 with TRBJ2-1, with a possible D match to TRBD1 (6 bases). V lost 6 bases and J lost 0, with 18 bases in between. Germline V CDR1 and CDR2: DFQATT, SNEGSKA (reference sequence). The CDR3 length is 16 residues. Here the CDR3 reads CSAGVPGQDSYNEQFF. CDR3 sequence (DNA): TGCAGTGCGGGGGTTCCGGGACAAGACTCCTACAATGAGCAGTTCTTC.